The 19 T cell receptor beta chains below all came from one sample that was sequenced in a study of CD4 T cells in relation to SARS-CoV-2 and coronaviruses. Measured with immunoSEQ multiplex PCR; TCRdb has only the in-frame clones, and not every one. This repertoire shows about 60,000 clones, around 92% found once; its top ten account for 0.4%. The source material was naive CD4+ T cells from PBMCs. The subset here: naive CD4+ T cells isolated by negative enrichment. These receptors were collected from an adult with COVID-19.

The gene calls are TRBV4-1 and TRBJ2-7; 14 nucleotides match TRBD2. From germline, CDR1 is MGHRA and CDR2 YSYEKL. The ends lost 1 base at V and 3 bases at J; junction bases unmatched: 5. The CDR3 extends over 17 amino acids. This CDR3 is CASSQVWTSGGNYEQYF. In nucleotides, the CDR3 is TGCGCCAGCAGCCAAGTCTGGACTAGCGGGGGGAACTACGAGCAGTACTTC.

This rearrangement joins TRBV3-1 (or the pseudogene TRBV3-2) to TRBJ2-4; 8 nucleotides agree with TRBD1. V gave up 1 base and J gave up 5 bases; unmatched junction bases: 4. Germline CDR1 and CDR2: LGHDT and YNNKEL (reference sequence). This CDR3 contains 15 residues. CDR3 nucleotides: TGTGCCAGCAGCCAAGTTTGGACAGGGCAAAACATTCAGTACTTC. This translates into CASSQVWTGQNIQYF.

This chain connects TRBV3-1 (or the pseudogene TRBV3-2) to TRBJ2-3; no reliable D call. This CDR3 is 16 amino acids long. V dropped 3 bases and J dropped 3 bases, with 16 bases sitting between them. The germline gives CDR1 LGHDT, CDR2 YNNKEL (reference sequence). The CDR3 loop is CASSQSSVGGTDTQYF. In nucleotides, the CDR3 is TGTGCCAGCAGCCAGTCGTCCGTTGGCGGTACAGATACGCAGTATTTT.

The genes are TRBV11-2 and TRBJ2-7, with 8 bases fitting TRBD1. This CDR3 has 17 residues. CDR1 is SGHAT, CDR2 FQNNGV, per germline. V lost 5 bases, J lost 2 bases, and 14 bases stayed unmatched. CDR3 sequence reads: CASSARTPGTGAYEQYF. CDR3 nucleotide sequence: TGTGCCAGCAGCGCGCGGACCCCCGGGACAGGCGCCTACGAGCAGTACTTC.

This sequence joins TRBV18 and TRBJ2-3; no clear D gene. Trimming left V 2 bases short and J 0 bases short, with 9 bases between. Germline V gives CDR1 KGHSH, CDR2 LQKENI. This CDR3 contains 15 residues. CDR3 DNA: TGTGCCAGCTCACCAGCCGGGCTGAGCACAGATACGCAGTATTTT. Amino acids: CASSPAGLSTDTQYF.

CDR3 sequence (DNA): TGTGCCAGCTCCCGGTCTGTTAACGAGCAGTTCTTC. Protein product: CASSRSVNEQFF. This chain uses TRBV6-5 with TRBJ2-1; D is undetermined. The germline gives CDR1 MNHEY, CDR2 SVGAGI. The CDR3 contains 12 residues. With 8 bases removed from V and 10 bases from J, the gap between germline ends came to 15 bases.

This clone has just one count. The J gene is TRBJ2-2, the V gene TRBV5-8, with D possibly being TRBD2 (6 bases). This CDR3 comprises 15 residues. Germline V gives CDR1 SGHTS, CDR2 YDEGEE. The germline V and J ends were trimmed by 4 bases and 4 bases, with 14 bases remaining between them. The CDR3 is CASSLERAGTGELFF. DNA for the CDR3: TGTGCCAGCAGCCTAGAGCGGGCTGGCACCGGGGAGCTGTTTTTT.

The V gene is TRBV30, the J gene TRBJ2-7; the D call may be TRBD1 or TRBD2 (6 bases each). The CDR3 sequence is 13 residues long. Germline CDR1 reads GTSNPN; CDR2 reads SVGIG (reference sequence). V was pared by 4 bases and J by 5 bases, with 15 bases between. CDR3 in DNA: TGTGCCTGGAATCAGGGGACTTACGACGAGCAGTACTTC. It encodes CAWNQGTYDEQYF.

V is TRBV28 and J is TRBJ1-6; D uncertain. The ends were cut back, 8 bases at V and 10 bases at J, with 12 bases in the middle. CDR1 and CDR2 (germline): MDHEN, SYDVKM. The CDR3 extends over 12 amino acids. CDR3 protein: CASGPIQSPLHF. As DNA, the CDR3 is TGTGCCAGCGGACCAATTCAGTCACCCCTCCACTTT.

This clone was seen just once. The chain is built from TRBV1 and TRBJ2-1; the D call in the table, TRBD2, was not verified against the DNA. TRBV1 is annotated as a pseudogene. There are 16 residues in the CDR3. The CDR3 spells CTSSQGTSRWYNEQFF. The CDR3 coding sequence is TGCACCAGCAGCCAGGGGACTAGCCGGTGGTACAATGAGCAGTTCTTC.

The chain links TRBV7-2 to TRBJ2-1; TRBD2 might be the D (5 bases). The CDR3 extends over 13 amino acids. Germline CDR1 is SGHTA and CDR2 is FQGNSA. V was cut by 5 bases and J by 3 bases, with 8 bases left in between. The CDR3 DNA sequence: TGTGCCAGCAGCGCGGGCGGCTACAATGAGCAGTTCTTC. Translating gives CASSAGGYNEQFF.

The genes are TRBV4-1 and TRBJ2-5; the match to TRBD2 covers 12 bases. The J segment lost 7 bases and the V segment lost 1 base, leaving 4 bases of the junction unmatched. Germline CDR1 and CDR2: MGHRA and YSYEKL. CDR3 length equals 15 residues. CDR3: CASSQGLAGGGTQYF. CDR3 DNA: TGCGCCAGCAGCCAAGGTCTAGCGGGAGGGGGGACCCAGTACTTC.

The V and J genes are TRBV5-6 and TRBJ2-5; 8 nucleotides align to TRBD1. The CDR3 is 13 amino acids. CDR1 SGHDT and CDR2 YYEEEE come from the germline V gene. The J segment lost 4 bases and the V segment lost 2 bases, leaving 1 base of the junction unmatched. In DNA form, the CDR3 reads TGTGCCAGCAGCTTTACAGGGGGAGAGACCCAGTACTTC. This sequence encodes CASSFTGGETQYF.

J is TRBJ2-7 and V is TRBV7-2; D unresolved. The V and J ends lost 2 bases and 2 bases respectively, with 10 bases between them. Germline V lookup: CDR1 SGHTA, CDR2 FQGNSA. The CDR3 runs to 14 residues. The CDR3 region has the DNA TGTGCCAGCAGCTTATTTTCCGAAACCTACGAGCAGTACTTC. Encoded protein: CASSLFSETYEQYF.

V and J are TRBV2 and TRBJ2-3; 7 bases line up with TRBD1. Trimming removed 3 bases from V and 1 base from J; junction bases left unmatched: 19. The CDR3 length is 20 residues. From germline, CDR1 is SNHLY and CDR2 FYNNEI. The CDR3 loop is CASSEFSKQGLVVGTDTQYF. The CDR3 nucleotides are TGTGCCAGCAGTGAGTTTTCCAAACAGGGGTTGGTTGTCGGCACAGATACGCAGTATTTT. The full variable domain, its missing parts supplied by reference TRBV2 and TRBJ2-3, is EPEVTQTPSHQVTQMGQEVILRCVPISNHLYFYWYRQILGQKVEFLVSFYNNEISEKSEIFDDQFSVERPDGSNFTLKIRSTKLEDSAMYFCASSEFSKQGLVVGTDTQYFGPGTRLTVL.

The chain links TRBV10-2 to TRBJ2-6; TRBD2 is a possible D gene (5 bases). Germline CDR1 and CDR2: WSHSY and SAAADI. There are 15 residues in the CDR3. V was shortened by 3 bases and J by 0 bases, with 6 bases between the two germline ends. The CDR3 sequence: CASSEGLSGANVLTF. The CDR3 DNA is TGCGCCAGCAGTGAAGGACTCTCTGGGGCCAACGTCCTGACTTTC.

This chain uses TRBV28 with TRBJ2-3; D gene unclear. Trimming stripped 2 bases from V and 0 bases from J, with 12 bases between. This CDR3 has 16 amino acids. Germline V gene lookup returns CDR1 MDHEN and CDR2 SYDVKM. For the CDR3, the DNA is TGTGCCAGCAGTTTAGATCAGGCAGCTAGCACAGATACGCAGTATTTT. It is translated as CASSLDQAASTDTQYF.

The CDR3 is CSVSGLETQYF. CDR3 in DNA: TGCAGCGTTTCAGGGCTAGAGACCCAGTACTTC. The rearrangement links TRBV29-1 to TRBJ2-5; possible D gene TRBD1, 5 bases. Trimming removed 5 bases at V and 4 bases at J, with 8 bases between. Germline V gene data show CDR1 as SQVTM and CDR2 as ANQGSEA. The CDR3 spans 11 residues.

V and J are TRBV18 and TRBJ2-1; 7 nucleotides line up with TRBD2. The CDR3 spans 17 residues. Trimming took 0 bases from V and 0 from J; bases not matched to a gene: 5. Germline values: CDR1 KGHSH, CDR2 LQKENI. The CDR3 here is CASSPPTSVSSYNEQFF. For the CDR3, the DNA is TGTGCCAGCTCACCACCCACTAGCGTGAGCTCCTACAATGAGCAGTTCTTC.